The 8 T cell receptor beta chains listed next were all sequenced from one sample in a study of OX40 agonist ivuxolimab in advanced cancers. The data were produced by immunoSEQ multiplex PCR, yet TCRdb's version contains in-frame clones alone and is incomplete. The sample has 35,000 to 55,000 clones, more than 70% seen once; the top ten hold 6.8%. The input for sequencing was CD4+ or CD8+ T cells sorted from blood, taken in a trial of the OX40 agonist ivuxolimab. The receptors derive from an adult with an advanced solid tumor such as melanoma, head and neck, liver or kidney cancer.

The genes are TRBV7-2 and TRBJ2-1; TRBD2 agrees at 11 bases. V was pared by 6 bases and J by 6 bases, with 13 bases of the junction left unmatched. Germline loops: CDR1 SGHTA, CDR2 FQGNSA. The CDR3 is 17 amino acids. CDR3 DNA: TGTGCCAGCAGAAACAAAAGACTAGCGGGAATAGGCAATGAGCAGTTCTTC. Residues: CASRNKRLAGIGNEQFF.

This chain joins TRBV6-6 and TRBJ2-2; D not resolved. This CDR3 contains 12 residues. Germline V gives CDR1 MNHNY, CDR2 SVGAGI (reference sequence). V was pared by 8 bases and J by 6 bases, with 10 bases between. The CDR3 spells CASRVPPGELFF. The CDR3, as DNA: TGTGCCAGCCGTGTGCCACCCGGGGAGCTGTTTTTT.

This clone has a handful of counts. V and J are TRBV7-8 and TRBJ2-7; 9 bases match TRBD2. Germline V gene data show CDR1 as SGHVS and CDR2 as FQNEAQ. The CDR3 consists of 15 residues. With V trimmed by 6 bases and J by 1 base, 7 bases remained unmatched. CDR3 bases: TGTGCCAGCAGTTCCAAGCGGGAGGTTTCCTACGAGCAGTACTTC. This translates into CASSSKREVSYEQYF.

The CDR3 spells CASSSGVGLEQFF. The CDR3 coding sequence is TGTGCCAGCAGCTCGGGGGTGGGGCTTGAGCAGTTCTTC. V and J are TRBV11-2 and TRBJ2-1; D might be TRBD2 (6 bases). Trimming took off 4 bases at V and 9 bases at J, with 13 bases between the two ends. Germline CDR1 reads SGHAT; CDR2 reads FQNNGV. The CDR3 runs 13 residues.

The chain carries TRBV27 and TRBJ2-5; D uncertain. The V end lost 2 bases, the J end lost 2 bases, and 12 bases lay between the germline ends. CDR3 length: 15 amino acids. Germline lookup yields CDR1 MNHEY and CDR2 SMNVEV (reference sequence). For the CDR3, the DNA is TGTGCCAGCAGTTTACTGGACCAGATACAAGAGACCCAGTACTTC. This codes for CASSLLDQIQETQYF.

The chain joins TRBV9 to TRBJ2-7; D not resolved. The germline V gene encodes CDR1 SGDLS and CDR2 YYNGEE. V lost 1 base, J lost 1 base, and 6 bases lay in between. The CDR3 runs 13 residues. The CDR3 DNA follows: TGTGCCAGCAGCGTACGCGAATCCTACGAGCAGTACTTC. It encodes CASSVRESYEQYF. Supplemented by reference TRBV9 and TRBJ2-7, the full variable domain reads DSGVTQTPKHLITATGQRVTLRCSPRSGDLSVYWYQQSLDQGLQFLIQYYNGEERAKGNILERFSAQQFPDLHSELNLSSLELGDSALYFCASSVRESYEQYFGPGTRLTVT.

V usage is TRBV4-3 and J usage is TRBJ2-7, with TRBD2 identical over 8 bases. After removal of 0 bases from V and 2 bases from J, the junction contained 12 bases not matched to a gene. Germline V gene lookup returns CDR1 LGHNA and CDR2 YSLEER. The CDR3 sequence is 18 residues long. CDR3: CASSQELAVNTKTYEQYF. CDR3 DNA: TGCGCCAGCAGCCAAGAACTAGCGGTAAATACAAAGACCTACGAGCAGTACTTC.

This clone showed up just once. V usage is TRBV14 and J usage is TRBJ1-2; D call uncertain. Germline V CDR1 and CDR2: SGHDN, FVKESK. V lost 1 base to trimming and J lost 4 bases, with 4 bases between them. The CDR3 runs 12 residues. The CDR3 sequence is CASSQGFYGYTF. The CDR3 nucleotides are TGTGCCAGCAGCCAAGGGTTCTATGGCTACACCTTC.